The 27 T cell receptor beta chains listed next were all sequenced from one sample in a study of blood T cell repertoires in COVID-19. Clones were read by immunoSEQ multiplex PCR, and TCRdb kept only the in-frame ones, dropping some. The sample has 130,000 or so clones; 82% are singletons. Material: peripheral blood. The receptor set was obtained from a woman aged 70-85 years with acute or convalescent COVID-19.

This clone has just a few counts. The rearrangement joins TRBV5-6 to TRBJ1-1; the D is unclear. V was shortened by 3 bases and J by 10 bases, with 13 bases between the two germline ends. The CDR3 spans 12 residues. In germline, CDR1 is SGHDT, CDR2 YYEEEE. The CDR3 here is CASSWISGLAFF. The CDR3 coding sequence is TGTGCCAGCAGCTGGATATCCGGGTTAGCTTTCTTT.

The chain recombines TRBV20-1 with TRBJ1-1; D is ambiguous. The CDR3 spans 11 residues. The ends were cut back, 3 bases at V and 2 bases at J, with 4 bases in the middle. The germline gives CDR1 DFQATT, CDR2 SNEGSKA (reference sequence). This CDR3 reads CSASVNTEAFF. In DNA, the CDR3 is TGCAGTGCTAGTGTAAACACTGAAGCTTTCTTT.

V gene TRBV27 combines with J gene TRBJ2-5, with TRBD1 identical over 10 bases. Losses at the gene ends were 5 bases for V and 0 bases for J; bases not matched to a gene: 6. In germline, CDR1 is MNHEY, CDR2 SMNVEV (reference sequence). The CDR3 is 16 residues long. CDR3 region: CASSPGDRGNQETQYF. The CDR3 DNA is TGTGCCAGCAGTCCAGGGGACAGGGGCAACCAAGAGACCCAGTACTTC.

The chain combines TRBV6-5 with TRBJ1-1; D not certain. The V gene's germline CDR1 is MNHEY and CDR2 SVGAGI. The CDR3 is made up of 13 amino acids. Between the trimmed V and J ends, which lost 5 bases and 0 bases, there was a span of 7 bases. The CDR3 region has the DNA TGTGCCAGCAGTACTACAATGAACACTGAAGCTTTCTTT. Its protein product is CASSTTMNTEAFF.

V is TRBV20-1 and J is TRBJ1-1; D is undetermined. Trimming cost V 3 bases and J 6 bases, with 14 bases left between them. Germline loops: CDR1 DFQATT, CDR2 SNEGSKA (reference sequence). This CDR3 is built from 13 residues. The chain's CDR3 is CSASDPGRAEAFF. CDR3 DNA: TGCAGTGCTAGTGACCCGGGAAGGGCTGAAGCTTTCTTT.

V and J are TRBV5-1 and TRBJ1-4; D unclear. Per the germline V gene, CDR1 is SGHRS and CDR2 is YFSETQ. The CDR3 length is 15 residues. The ends were cut back, 0 bases at V and 7 bases at J, with 13 bases in the middle. The CDR3 is CASSLDSQATEKLFF. The CDR3 DNA is TGCGCCAGCAGCTTGGACTCCCAAGCAACTGAAAAACTGTTTTTT.

The chain recombines TRBV19 with TRBJ1-5; tentatively, D is TRBD1 (5 bases). From germline, CDR1 is LNHDA and CDR2 SQIVND (reference sequence). Trimming removed 9 bases at V and 0 bases at J, with 12 bases between. The CDR3 spans 14 residues. This chain's CDR3 is CASDSFDSNQPQHF. The CDR3 region has the DNA TGTGCCAGCGACAGTTTCGATAGCAATCAGCCCCAGCATTTT. Full variable domain (remainder filled in from reference TRBV19 and TRBJ1-5): DGGITQSPKYLFRKEGQNVTLSCEQNLNHDAMYWYRQDPGQGLRLIYYSQIVNDFQKGDIAEGYSVSREKKESFPLTVTSAQKNPTAFYLCASDSFDSNQPQHFGDGTRLSIL.

The CDR3 region has the DNA TGTGCCACCACGGGACAACCCATGAACACTGAAGCTTTCTTT. Its protein is CATTGQPMNTEAFF. The chain is built from TRBV19 and TRBJ1-1; weak D call: TRBD1 (6 bases). Deletions cut 10 bases from V and 0 bases from J, with 15 bases between. The length of the CDR3 is 14 residues. CDR1 and CDR2 from the germline V gene are LNHDA and SQIVND (reference sequence).

About this clone: At one end, the junction sequence differs from germline, possibly due to a read error. The V call is TRBV5-1, the J call TRBJ2-1, with D possibly matching TRBD2 (6 bases). Germline CDR1 SGHRS, CDR2 YFSETQ. The CDR3 consists of 15 residues. The CDR3 DNA is TGCGCCAGCAGCTTGGCAGGGACTCTAAACAAAGAGCAGTTCTTC. It is translated as CASSLAGTLNKEQFF.

J is TRBJ1-3 and V is TRBV11-3; D remains unclear. The V gene's germline CDR1 is SGHNT and CDR2 YENEEA. V was pared by 0 bases and J by 4 bases, with 10 bases between. The CDR3 runs to 15 residues. For the CDR3, the DNA is TGTGCCAGCAGCTTAGAAGAGATCCTCGGAAACACCATATATTTT. Translated, it gives CASSLEEILGNTIYF.

As regards this clone: One junction end does not reproduce the germline sequence, and a read error may be involved. The chain carries TRBV7-9 and TRBJ2-3; 8 bases are a match to TRBD2. The CDR3 sequence is 15 residues long. CDR1 SEHNR and CDR2 FQNEAQ come from the germline V gene (reference sequence). CDR3 coding DNA: TGTGCCAGCAGCGAGCGGGGGAGACGCACGGATACGCAGTATTTT. Amino acid sequence: CASSERGRRTDTQYF.

V is TRBV6-5 and J is TRBJ1-2; unclear D gene. Germline values: CDR1 MNHEY, CDR2 SVGAGI. V was cut by 5 bases and J by 4 bases, with 14 bases left in between. This CDR3 comprises 14 residues. This CDR3 is CASSTRGGSYGYTF. The CDR3 nucleotides are TGTGCCAGCAGTACCCGGGGTGGGAGCTATGGCTACACCTTC.

This clone was observed a single time. The V and J genes are TRBV20-1 and TRBJ2-1; 8 bases line up with TRBD1. With V trimmed by 3 bases and J by 2 bases, 12 bases remained unmatched. The CDR3 runs to 17 residues. CDR1 and CDR2 (germline): DFQATT, SNEGSKA (reference sequence). The CDR3 bases are TGCAGTGCTAGTGACAGGGGAAAATCCCATACCTACAATGAGCAGTTCTTC. As protein: CSASDRGKSHTYNEQFF.

V usage is TRBV19 and J usage is TRBJ2-7; no clear D gene. Germline-derived CDR1 and CDR2 are LNHDA and SQIVND (reference sequence). Trimming took off 7 bases at V and 1 base at J, with 14 bases between the two ends. The CDR3 spans 14 residues. The CDR3 DNA follows: TGTGCCAGTAAAATCTCTCGCGATTCCTACGAGCAGTACGTC. Translating it yields CASKISRDSYEQYV.

The chain carries TRBV21-1 and TRBJ2-4; TRBD1, the table's D call, lacks a check against the DNA. TRBV21-1 is tagged as a pseudogene. The CDR3 totals 16 residues. CDR3 sequence: CASSDLTGIAKNIQYF. In nucleotides, the CDR3 is TGTGCCAGCAGCGACTTGACAGGGATAGCCAAAAACATTCAGTACTTC.

The chain recombines TRBV19 with TRBJ2-3; maybe TRBD1 (6 bases). CDR3 length: 15 residues. CDR1 is LNHDA and CDR2 is SQIVND in the germline V gene (reference sequence). V was trimmed by 3 bases and J by 2 bases, leaving 12 bases between them. Written as DNA, the CDR3 is TGTGCCAGTAGTATTGGTGGGGGCCTCACAGATACGCAGTATTTT. Its translation is CASSIGGGLTDTQYF.

The rearrangement uses TRBV4-3 and TRBJ2-3; TRBD1 aligns across 9 bases. Germline V gene sequence: CDR1 LGHNA, CDR2 YSLEER. The CDR3 is 15 residues long. V trimming: 1 base; J trimming: 4 bases; junction bases outside the gene matches: 3. The DNA for the CDR3 is TGCGCCAGCAGCCAAGCAACAGGGGGCGCAGATACGCAGTATTTT. Translating gives CASSQATGGADTQYF.

The V gene is TRBV4-3, the J gene TRBJ1-5; D not resolved. The CDR3 covers 13 residues. With 3 bases removed from V and 6 bases from J, the gap between germline ends came to 9 bases. Germline V lookup: CDR1 LGHNA, CDR2 YSLEER. The CDR3 coding sequence is TGCGCCAGCAGCCAGTGGGCGACTCAGCCCCAGCATTTT. It encodes CASSQWATQPQHF.

The chain joins TRBV19 to TRBJ2-5; weak D call: TRBD1 (5 bases). V lost 6 bases and J lost 2, with 16 bases in between. This CDR3 contains 15 residues. In germline, CDR1 is LNHDA, CDR2 SQIVND (reference sequence). CDR3 in DNA: TGTGCCAGTAGACCTGCACAGGTGACACAAGAGACCCAGTACTTC. Translation gives CASRPAQVTQETQYF.

The CDR3 nucleotides are TGTGCCAGCAGTGGCCCCTCACTAGCGGGGGGATACACAGATACGCAGTATTTT. It codes for CASSGPSLAGGYTDTQYF. The chain couples TRBV6-2 or TRBV6-3 to TRBJ2-3, with 12 nucleotides matching TRBD2. The CDR3 totals 18 residues. Trimming cost V 5 bases and J 2 bases; bases outside gene matches: 11. Germline values: CDR1 MNHEY, CDR2 SVGEGT.

CDR3 sequence (DNA): TGTGCCAGCAGTTTTAGTCGGAATGAAAAACTGTTTTTT. This sequence encodes CASSFSRNEKLFF. This rearrangement joins TRBV12-3 or TRBV12-4 to TRBJ1-4; no reliable D call. Between the trimmed V and J ends, which lost 3 bases and 5 bases, there was a span of 7 bases. The CDR3 has 13 amino acids.

This sequence joins TRBV20-1 and TRBJ2-3, with TRBD2 matching over 11 bases. This CDR3 is 16 amino acids long. CDR1 and CDR2 (germline): DFQATT, SNEGSKA (reference sequence). After removal of 3 bases from V and 1 base from J, the junction contained 6 bases not matched to a gene. The CDR3 region has the DNA TGCAGTGCTAGTACGACTAGCGGGGTTCGCACAGATACGCAGTATTTT. Its translation is CSASTTSGVRTDTQYF.

The CDR3 region has the DNA TGTGCCATCAGTGAGTATCCACTAGCGGGGGCTACGAGCTCCTACAATGAGCAGTTCTTC. The encoded protein is CAISEYPLAGATSSYNEQFF. The chain combines TRBV10-3 with TRBJ2-1; the match to TRBD2 covers 11 bases. CDR1 and CDR2 (germline): ENHRY, SYGVKD. CDR3 length: 20 amino acids. Trimming took 1 base from V and 0 from J; bases not matched to a gene: 11.

V gene TRBV10-3 combines with J gene TRBJ1-1, with a tentative D call TRBD1 (5 bases). V shed 7 bases and J shed 0 bases, with 12 bases lying between them. The CDR3 has 14 amino acids. CDR1 and CDR2 from the germline V gene are ENHRY and SYGVKD. In DNA, the CDR3 is TGTGCCATCAAGCAGGGTCTAATGAACACTGAAGCTTTCTTT. Its protein is CAIKQGLMNTEAFF.

V and J are TRBV7-9 and TRBJ2-1; a possible D gene is TRBD2 (7 bases). In germline, CDR1 is SEHNR, CDR2 FQNEAQ (reference sequence). CDR3 length: 14 residues. The V gene lost 8 bases and the J gene lost 6 bases, with 17 bases spanning the gap. CDR3 sequence reads: CASDHRGAGNEQFF. The CDR3 DNA reads as TGTGCCAGCGACCATCGGGGGGCCGGCAATGAGCAGTTCTTC.

Only one count was recorded for this clone. The chain links TRBV13 to TRBJ1-1; 10 nucleotides agree with TRBD1. Germline loops: CDR1 PRHDT, CDR2 FYEKMQ (reference sequence). V was clipped by 3 bases and J by 11 bases; unmatched bases: 3. This CDR3 is 12 amino acids long. The CDR3 nucleotides are TGTGCCAGCAGCTTCGGGACAGGGGAGGCTTTCTTT. It specifies CASSFGTGEAFF.

This chain joins TRBV4-2 and TRBJ2-3; 8 positions agree with TRBD1. CDR3 size: 17 residues. Germline V gives CDR1 LGHNA, CDR2 YNFKEQ. V lost 0 bases and J lost 1; bases outside the gene matches: 6. For the CDR3, the DNA is TGTGCCAGCAGCCAAGAAGGGACAGGTGAAGGCACAGATACGCAGTATTTT. Amino acid sequence: CASSQEGTGEGTDTQYF.